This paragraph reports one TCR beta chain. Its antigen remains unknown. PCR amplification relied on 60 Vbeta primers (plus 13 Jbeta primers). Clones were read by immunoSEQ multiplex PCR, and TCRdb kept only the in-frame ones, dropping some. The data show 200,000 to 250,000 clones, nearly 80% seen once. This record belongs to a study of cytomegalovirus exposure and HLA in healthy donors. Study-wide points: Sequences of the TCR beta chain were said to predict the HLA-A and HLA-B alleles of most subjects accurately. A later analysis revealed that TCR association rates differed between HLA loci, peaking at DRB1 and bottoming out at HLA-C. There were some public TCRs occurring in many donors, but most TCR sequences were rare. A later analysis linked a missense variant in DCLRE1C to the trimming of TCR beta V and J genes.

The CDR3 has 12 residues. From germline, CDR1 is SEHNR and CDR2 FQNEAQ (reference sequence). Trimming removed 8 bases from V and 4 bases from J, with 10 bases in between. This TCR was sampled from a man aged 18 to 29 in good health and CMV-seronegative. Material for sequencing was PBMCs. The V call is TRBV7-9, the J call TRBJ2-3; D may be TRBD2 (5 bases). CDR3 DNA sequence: TGTGCCAGCGGGAGTAGTGCAGATACGCAGTATTTT. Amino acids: CASGSSADTQYF.